This T cell receptor beta chain was sequenced in a study of metastatic and nonmetastatic thyroid tumors. On the study more broadly: Peripheral blood and tumor or nodule samples from malignant and benign thyroid patients were compared. Study observations and caveats: Reported TCR beta diversity, measured in blood and tumor, was significantly higher for malignant thyroid tumors than for benign nodules.

This clone appeared many times. The antigen is unknown. Authors' processing steps: A distant-metastasis classifier for papillary thyroid cancer was built using CDR3 differences across clinicopathological groups. TCRdb re-processed the PCR reads through MiXCR. These V and J calls are TCRdb output, not the study's own analysis. Of 20,000 to 25,000 clones in the sample, 11% were seen once. Germline V gene sequence: CDR1 MGHDK, CDR2 SYGVNS. The CDR3 runs 19 residues. Deletions cut 3 bases from V and 0 bases from J, with 20 bases between. None of the patients had undergone any treatment ahead of thyroid surgery.

The origin of this receptor is a female donor with papillary thyroid cancer or a benign thyroid nodule (not recorded which). Some clones in this sample may be carry-over from other donors' samples. J is TRBJ1-4 and V is TRBV25-1; D unclear. The sequenced sample consisted of blood. The CDR3 DNA is TGTGCCAGCAGTGACATTGCGGAGAACGATAACCCAACTAATGAAAAACTGTTTTTT. Protein product: CASSDIAENDNPTNEKLFF.